This TCR beta chain comes out of a study of shared clonotypes between healthy human individuals. Study outcomes and limitations: Researchers found naive subsets generally carried larger estimated richness than memory subsets. Relative to their counterparts shared across all four donors, non-shared clonotypes exhibited diminished generation probabilities.

In regard to this clone: The antigen remains undetermined.

The CDR3 is 14 residues long. V gave up 0 bases and J gave up 5 bases, with 11 bases separating them. Germline V CDR1 and CDR2: SGHTS, YDEGEE. Using approximately 200 ng DNA, some 30,000 T cell genomes, the sorted-subset replicate PCRs were run. Original data processing: ImmunoSEQ output held junction-only sequences without quality scores, so filtering differed. Repertoires were generated with immunoSEQ multiplex PCR, while TCRdb's copy carries only in-frame clones and drops some. V, J and clone size derive from that table, while D and trimming were established from the DNA sequence. The profile shows millions of clones, just over 90% of them singletons.

V usage is TRBV5-8 and J usage is TRBJ1-1; a weak D match, TRBD1 (6 bases). Sequenced input: naive CD4+ T cells from PBMCs. The subset denotes: CD45RA+ positively selected. The clonotype originates from a young man in good health. Some clones in this sample may be carry-over from other donors' samples. CDR3 coding DNA: TGTGCCAGCAGCTTGGAAGGAAGGGGGACTGAAGCTTTCTTT. This gives the protein CASSLEGRGTEAFF.